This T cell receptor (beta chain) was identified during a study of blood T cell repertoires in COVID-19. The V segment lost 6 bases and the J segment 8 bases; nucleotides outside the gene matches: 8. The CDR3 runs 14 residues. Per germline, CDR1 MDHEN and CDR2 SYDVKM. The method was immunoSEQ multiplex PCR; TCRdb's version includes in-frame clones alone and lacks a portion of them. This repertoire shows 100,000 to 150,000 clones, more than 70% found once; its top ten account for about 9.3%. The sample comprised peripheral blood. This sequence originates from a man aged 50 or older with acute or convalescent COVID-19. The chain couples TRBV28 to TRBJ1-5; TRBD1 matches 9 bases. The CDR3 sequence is CASSSGTGSEPQHF. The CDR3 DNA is TGTGCCAGCAGCTCCGGGACAGGGAGTGAGCCCCAGCATTTT.